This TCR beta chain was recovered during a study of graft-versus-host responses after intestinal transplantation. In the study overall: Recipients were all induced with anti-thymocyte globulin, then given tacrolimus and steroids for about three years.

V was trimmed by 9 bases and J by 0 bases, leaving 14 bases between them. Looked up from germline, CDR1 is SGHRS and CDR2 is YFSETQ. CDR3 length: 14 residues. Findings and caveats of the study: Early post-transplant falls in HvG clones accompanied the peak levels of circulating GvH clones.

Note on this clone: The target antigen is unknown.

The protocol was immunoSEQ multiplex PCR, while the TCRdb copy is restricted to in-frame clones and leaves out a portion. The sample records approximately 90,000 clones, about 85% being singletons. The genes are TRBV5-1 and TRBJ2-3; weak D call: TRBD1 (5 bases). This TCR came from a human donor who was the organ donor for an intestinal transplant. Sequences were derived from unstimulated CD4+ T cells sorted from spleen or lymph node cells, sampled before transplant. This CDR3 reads CATSWGLSTDTQYF. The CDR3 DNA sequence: TGCGCCACCTCATGGGGCTTAAGCACAGATACGCAGTATTTT.